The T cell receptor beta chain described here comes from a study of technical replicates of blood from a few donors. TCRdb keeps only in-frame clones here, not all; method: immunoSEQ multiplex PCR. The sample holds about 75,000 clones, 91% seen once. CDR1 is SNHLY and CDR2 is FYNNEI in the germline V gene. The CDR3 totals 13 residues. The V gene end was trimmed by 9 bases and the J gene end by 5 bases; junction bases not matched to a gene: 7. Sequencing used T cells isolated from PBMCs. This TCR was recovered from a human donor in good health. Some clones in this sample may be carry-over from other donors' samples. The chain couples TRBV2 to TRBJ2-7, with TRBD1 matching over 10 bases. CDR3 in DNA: TGTGCCAGTTCCGGGACAGGGGTGGACGAGCAGTACTTC. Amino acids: CASSGTGVDEQYF. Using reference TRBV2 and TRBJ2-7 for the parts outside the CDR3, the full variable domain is EPEVTQTPSHQVTQMGQEVILRCVPISNHLYFYWYRQILGQKVEFLVSFYNNEISEKSEIFDDQFSVERPDGSNFTLKIRSTKLEDSAMYFCASSGTGVDEQYFGPGTRLTVT.